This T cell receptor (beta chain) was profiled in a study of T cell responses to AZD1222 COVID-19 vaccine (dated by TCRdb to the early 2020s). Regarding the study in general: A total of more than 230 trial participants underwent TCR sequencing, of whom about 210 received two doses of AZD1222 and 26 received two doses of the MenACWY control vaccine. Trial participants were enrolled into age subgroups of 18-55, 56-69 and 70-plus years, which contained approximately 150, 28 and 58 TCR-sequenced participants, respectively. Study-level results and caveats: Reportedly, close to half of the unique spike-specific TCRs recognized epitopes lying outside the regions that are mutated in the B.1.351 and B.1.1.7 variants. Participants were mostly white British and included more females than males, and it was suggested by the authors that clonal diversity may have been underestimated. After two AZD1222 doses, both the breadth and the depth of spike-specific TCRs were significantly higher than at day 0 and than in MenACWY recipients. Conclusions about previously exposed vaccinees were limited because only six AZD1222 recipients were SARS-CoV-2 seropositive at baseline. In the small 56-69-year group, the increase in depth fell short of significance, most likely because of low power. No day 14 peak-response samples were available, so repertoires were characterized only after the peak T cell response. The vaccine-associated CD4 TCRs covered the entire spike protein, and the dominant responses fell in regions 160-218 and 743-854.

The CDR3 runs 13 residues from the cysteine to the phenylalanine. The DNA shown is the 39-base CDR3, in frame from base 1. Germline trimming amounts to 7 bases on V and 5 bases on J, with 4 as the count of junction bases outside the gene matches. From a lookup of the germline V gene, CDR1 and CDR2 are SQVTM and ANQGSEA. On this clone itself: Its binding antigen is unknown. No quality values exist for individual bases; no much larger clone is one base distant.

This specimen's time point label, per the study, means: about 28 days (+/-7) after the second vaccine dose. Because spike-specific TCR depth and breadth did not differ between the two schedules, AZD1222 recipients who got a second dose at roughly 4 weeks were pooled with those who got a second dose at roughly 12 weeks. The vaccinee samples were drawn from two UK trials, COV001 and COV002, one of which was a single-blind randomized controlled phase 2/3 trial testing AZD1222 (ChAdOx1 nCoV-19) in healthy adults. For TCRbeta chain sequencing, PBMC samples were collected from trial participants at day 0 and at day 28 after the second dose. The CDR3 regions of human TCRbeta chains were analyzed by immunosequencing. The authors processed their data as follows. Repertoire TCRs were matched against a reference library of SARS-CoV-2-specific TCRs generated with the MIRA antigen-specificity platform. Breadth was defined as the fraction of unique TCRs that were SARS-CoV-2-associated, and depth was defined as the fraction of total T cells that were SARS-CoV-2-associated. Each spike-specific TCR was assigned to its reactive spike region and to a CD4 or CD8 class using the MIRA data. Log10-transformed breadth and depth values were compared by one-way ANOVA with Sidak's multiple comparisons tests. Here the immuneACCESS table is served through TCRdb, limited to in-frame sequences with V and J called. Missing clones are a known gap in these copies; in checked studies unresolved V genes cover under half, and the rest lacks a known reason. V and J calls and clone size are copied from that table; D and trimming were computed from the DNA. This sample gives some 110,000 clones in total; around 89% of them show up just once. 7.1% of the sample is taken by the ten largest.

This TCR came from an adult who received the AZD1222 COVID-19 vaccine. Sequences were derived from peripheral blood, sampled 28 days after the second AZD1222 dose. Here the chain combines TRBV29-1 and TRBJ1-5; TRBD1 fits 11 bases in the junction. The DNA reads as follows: TGCAGCGCGGGACAGGGGGACGATCAGCCCCAGCATTTT. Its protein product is CSAGQGDDQPQHF.